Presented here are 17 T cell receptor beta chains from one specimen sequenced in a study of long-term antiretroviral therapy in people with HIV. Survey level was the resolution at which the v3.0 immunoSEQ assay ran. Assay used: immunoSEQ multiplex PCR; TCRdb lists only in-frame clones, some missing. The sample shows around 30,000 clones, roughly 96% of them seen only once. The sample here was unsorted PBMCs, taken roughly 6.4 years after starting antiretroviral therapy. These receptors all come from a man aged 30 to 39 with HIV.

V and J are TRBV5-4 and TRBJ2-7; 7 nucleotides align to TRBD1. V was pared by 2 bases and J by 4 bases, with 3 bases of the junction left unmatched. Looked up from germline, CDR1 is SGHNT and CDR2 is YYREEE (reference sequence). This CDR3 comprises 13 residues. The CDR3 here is CASSLQGIYEQYF. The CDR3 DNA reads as TGTGCCAGCAGCTTACAGGGGATTTACGAGCAGTACTTC.

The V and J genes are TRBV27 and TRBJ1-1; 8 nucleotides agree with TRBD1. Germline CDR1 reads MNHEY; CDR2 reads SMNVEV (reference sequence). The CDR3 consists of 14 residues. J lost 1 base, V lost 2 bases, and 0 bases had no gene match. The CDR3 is CASSLDRGNTEAFF. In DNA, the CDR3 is TGTGCCAGCAGTTTAGACAGGGGGAACACTGAAGCTTTCTTT.

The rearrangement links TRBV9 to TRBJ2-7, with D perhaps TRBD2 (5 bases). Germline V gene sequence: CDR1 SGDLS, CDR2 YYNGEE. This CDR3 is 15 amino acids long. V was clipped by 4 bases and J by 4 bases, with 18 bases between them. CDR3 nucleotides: TGTGCCAGCAGCCCCTCAGCTAGCCCAAATTACGAGCAGTACTTC. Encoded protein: CASSPSASPNYEQYF.

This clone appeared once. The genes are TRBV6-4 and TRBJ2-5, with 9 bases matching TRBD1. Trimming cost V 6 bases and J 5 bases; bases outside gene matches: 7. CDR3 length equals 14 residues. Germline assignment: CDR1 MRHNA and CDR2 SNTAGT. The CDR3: CASSGQGRKETQYF. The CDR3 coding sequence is TGTGCCAGCAGCGGACAGGGGAGGAAGGAGACCCAGTACTTC.

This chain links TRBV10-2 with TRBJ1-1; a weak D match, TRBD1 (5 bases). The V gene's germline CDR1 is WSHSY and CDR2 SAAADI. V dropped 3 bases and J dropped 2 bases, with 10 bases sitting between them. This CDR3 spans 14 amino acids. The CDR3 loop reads CASSDIGGNTEAFF. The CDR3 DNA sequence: TGCGCCAGCAGTGATATTGGGGGAAACACTGAAGCTTTCTTT.

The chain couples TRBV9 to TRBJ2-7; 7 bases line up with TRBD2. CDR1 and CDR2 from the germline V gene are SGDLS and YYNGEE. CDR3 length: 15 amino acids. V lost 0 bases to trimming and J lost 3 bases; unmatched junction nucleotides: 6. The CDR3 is CASSVGGGGGYEQYF. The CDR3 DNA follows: TGTGCCAGCAGCGTAGGGGGGGGTGGTGGCTACGAGCAGTACTTC.

CDR3 protein: CASSNLAGELFF. CDR3 DNA: TGTGCCAGTAGTAATCTGGCCGGGGAGCTGTTTTTT. The gene calls are TRBV19 and TRBJ2-2; D gene uncertain. The CDR3 totals 12 residues. Trimming left V 4 bases short and J 6 bases short, with 6 bases between. The germline gives CDR1 LNHDA, CDR2 SQIVND (reference sequence).

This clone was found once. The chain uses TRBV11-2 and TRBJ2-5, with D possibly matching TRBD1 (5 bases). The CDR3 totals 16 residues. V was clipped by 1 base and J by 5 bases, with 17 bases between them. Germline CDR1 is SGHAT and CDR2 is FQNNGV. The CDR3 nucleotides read TGTGCCAGCAGCTTAGGGCAGGGTTGGGCAACGGAGACCCAGTACTTC. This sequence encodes CASSLGQGWATETQYF.

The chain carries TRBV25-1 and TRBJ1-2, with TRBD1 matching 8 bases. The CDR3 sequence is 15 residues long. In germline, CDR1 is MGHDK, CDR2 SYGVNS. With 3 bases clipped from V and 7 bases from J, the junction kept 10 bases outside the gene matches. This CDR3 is CASSEPGGILGGYTF. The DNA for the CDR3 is TGTGCCAGCAGTGAGCCAGGGGGCATCCTGGGTGGCTACACCTTC.

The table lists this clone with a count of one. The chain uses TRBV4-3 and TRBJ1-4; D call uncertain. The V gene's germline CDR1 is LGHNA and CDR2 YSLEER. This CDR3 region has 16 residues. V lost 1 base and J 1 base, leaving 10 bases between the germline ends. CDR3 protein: CASSQAGWVTNEKLFF. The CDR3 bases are TGCGCCAGCAGCCAAGCGGGGTGGGTAACTAATGAAAAACTGTTTTTT.

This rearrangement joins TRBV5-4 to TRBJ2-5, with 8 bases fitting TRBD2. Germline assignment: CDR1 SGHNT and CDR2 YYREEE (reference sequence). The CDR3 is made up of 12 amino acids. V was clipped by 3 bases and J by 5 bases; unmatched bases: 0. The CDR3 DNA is TGTGCCAGCAGCTCGGGGGGGGAGACCCAGTACTTC. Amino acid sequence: CASSSGGETQYF.

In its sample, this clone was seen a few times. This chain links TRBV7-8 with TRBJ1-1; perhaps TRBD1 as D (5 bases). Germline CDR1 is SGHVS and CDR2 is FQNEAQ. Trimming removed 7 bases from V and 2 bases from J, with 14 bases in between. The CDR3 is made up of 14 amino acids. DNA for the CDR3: TGTGCCAGCACCCCCGGGGCCCGAAACACTGAAGCTTTCTTT. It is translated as CASTPGARNTEAFF.

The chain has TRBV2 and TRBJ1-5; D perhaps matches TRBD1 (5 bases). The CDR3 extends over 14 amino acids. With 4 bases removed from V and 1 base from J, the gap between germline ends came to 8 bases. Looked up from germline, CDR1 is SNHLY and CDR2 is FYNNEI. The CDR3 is CASSGWDSNQPQHF. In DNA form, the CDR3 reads TGTGCCAGCAGTGGATGGGACAGCAATCAGCCCCAGCATTTT.

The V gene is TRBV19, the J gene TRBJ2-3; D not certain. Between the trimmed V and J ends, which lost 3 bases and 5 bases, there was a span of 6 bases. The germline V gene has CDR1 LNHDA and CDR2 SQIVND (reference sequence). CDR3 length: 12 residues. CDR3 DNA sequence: TGTGCCAGTAGTATCTATCGAGATACGCAGTATTTT. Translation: CASSIYRDTQYF. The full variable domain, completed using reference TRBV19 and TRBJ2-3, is DGGITQSPKYLFRKEGQNVTLSCEQNLNHDAMYWYRQDPGQGLRLIYYSQIVNDFQKGDIAEGYSVSREKKESFPLTVTSAQKNPTAFYLCASSIYRDTQYFGPGTRLTVL.

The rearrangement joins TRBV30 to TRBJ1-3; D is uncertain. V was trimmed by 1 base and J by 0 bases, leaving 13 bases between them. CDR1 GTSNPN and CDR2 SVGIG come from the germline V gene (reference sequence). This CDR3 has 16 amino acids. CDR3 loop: CAWSDIGRSSGNTIYF. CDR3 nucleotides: TGTGCCTGGAGTGATATTGGACGGTCCTCTGGAAACACCATATATTTT.

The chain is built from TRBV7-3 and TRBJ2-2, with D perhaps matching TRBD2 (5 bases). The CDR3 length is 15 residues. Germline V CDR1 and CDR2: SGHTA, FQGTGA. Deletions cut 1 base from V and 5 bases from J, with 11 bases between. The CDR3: CASSLISGGTGELFF. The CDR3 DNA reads TGTGCCAGCAGCTTAATTTCCGGCGGGACCGGGGAGCTGTTTTTT.

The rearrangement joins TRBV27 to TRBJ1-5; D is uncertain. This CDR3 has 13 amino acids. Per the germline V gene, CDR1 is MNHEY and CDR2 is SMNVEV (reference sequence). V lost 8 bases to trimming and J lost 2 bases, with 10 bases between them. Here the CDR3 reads CASAQLGNQPQHF. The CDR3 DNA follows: TGTGCCAGCGCCCAGTTAGGCAATCAGCCCCAGCATTTT.